This TCR beta chain was identified during a study of blood T cell repertoires in COVID-19. The wider study: The study drew acute and convalescent COVID-19 samples from the United States, Italy and Spain. PBMCs, B-cell-depleted T cells, or T cells were the source of the cDNA or gDNA that made up the material.

Libraries were prepared by immunoSEQ multiplex PCR; TCRdb keeps only in-frame clonotypes and omits some of them. Here the sample spans over 85,000 clones, approximately 70% being singletons. Looked up from germline, CDR1 is WNHNN and CDR2 is SYGVQD (reference sequence). V was shortened by 5 bases and J by 1 base, with 24 bases between the two germline ends. There are 18 residues in the CDR3. The receptor's source is a woman between 55 and 75 years old with acute or convalescent COVID-19. The genes are TRBV10-1 and TRBJ2-7, with D unresolved. Sequencing used peripheral blood. The CDR3 nucleotides read TGCGCCAGCAGTCTACGTCCACCCGAGTGGGCTACATCCTACGAGCAGTACTTC. This encodes CASSLRPPEWATSYEQYF.